This entry is about one T cell receptor beta chain. The antigen is undetermined. Germline V gene data show CDR1 as SGHTA and CDR2 as FQGNSA. The CDR3 has 15 residues. The ends were cut back, 5 bases at V and 3 bases at J, with 14 bases in the middle. For TCRbeta, the library was prepared with unique molecular identifiers. MiXCR, run by TCRdb on the PCR reads, gives a single entry per CDR3 protein. Here the sample spans about 980,000 distinct CDR3 sequences, about 29% being singletons. The data are from a study of T-cell reconstitution after alpha-beta-depleted transplantation in children. Findings and limits, study-wide: From newly produced T cells came most of the T-cell counts and diversity one year after transplant. By about two months after transplant, alpha-beta T cells reportedly arose from several hundred graft clones that had expanded.

The sequence derives from a boy less than two years old who had a stem cell transplant for SCID, so the T cells may come from the graft donor. The genes are TRBV7-2 and TRBJ2-1, with D possibly TRBD2 on 5 matching bases. This specimen consisted of PBMCs, mostly from graft donor cells, obtained 360 days after TCRalphabeta/CD19-depleted stem cell transplant. This chain's CDR3 is CASSPIATLYNEQFF. The CDR3 DNA reads TGTGCCAGCAGCCCGATAGCGACTCTCTACAATGAGCAGTTCTTC.